These T cell receptor beta chains were read from a single sample in a study of blood T cell repertoires in COVID-19. TCRdb keeps only in-frame clones here, not all; method: immunoSEQ multiplex PCR. The data hold about 320,000 clones, with around 85% observed a single time. Sequencing was carried out using PBMCs or T cells enriched from blood (not recorded which). Every receptor here comes from a woman under 40 who had been exposed to COVID-19. Each CDR3 is given with its conserved first and last residue.

>TRBJ2-5|TRBV5-6
CASSYIDRVYTQYF
>TRBJ2-7|TRBV2
CASSSGTGEYEQYF
>TRBJ1-2|TRBV28
CASSETAANYGYTF
>TRBJ1-6|TRBV5-6
CASSQGGQSNSPLHF
>TRBJ1-5|TRBV28
CASRTGGAGQPQHF
>TRBJ1-2|TRBV7-2
CASSPYITSYTF
>TRBJ1-1|TRBV13
CASSRDRGWAEAFF
>TRBJ1-1|TRBV27
CASGDSMNTEAFF
>TRBJ2-5|TRBV30
CAWALGGGYETQYF
>TRBJ1-2|TRBV27
CASSPIGQGLNYGYTF
>TRBJ1-2|TRBV6-1
CASSEEVGGGYTF